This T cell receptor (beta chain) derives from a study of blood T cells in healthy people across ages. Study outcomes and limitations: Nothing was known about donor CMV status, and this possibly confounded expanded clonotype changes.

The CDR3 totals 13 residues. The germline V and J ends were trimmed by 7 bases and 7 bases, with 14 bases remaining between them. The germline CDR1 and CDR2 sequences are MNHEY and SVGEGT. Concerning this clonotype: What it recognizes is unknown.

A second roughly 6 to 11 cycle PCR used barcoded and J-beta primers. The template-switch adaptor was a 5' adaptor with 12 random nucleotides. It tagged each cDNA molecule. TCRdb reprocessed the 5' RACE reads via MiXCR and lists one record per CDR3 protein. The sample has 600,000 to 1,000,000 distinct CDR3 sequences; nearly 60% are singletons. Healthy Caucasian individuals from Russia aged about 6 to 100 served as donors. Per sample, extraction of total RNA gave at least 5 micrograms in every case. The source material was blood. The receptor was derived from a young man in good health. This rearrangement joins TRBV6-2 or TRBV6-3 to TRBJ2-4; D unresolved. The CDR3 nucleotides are TGTGCCAGCACTTCGGACCCACGGAACATTCAGTACTTC. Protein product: CASTSDPRNIQYF.